This T cell receptor beta chain was retrieved from a study of tumor-infiltrating lymphocytes in oesophageal squamous cell carcinoma. MiXCR was run by TCRdb on the PCR reads, yielding one entry per CDR3 protein. The sample holds around 13,000 distinct CDR3 sequences; around 56% are singletons and the top ten take around a third. The TCR originated in a female donor with esophageal squamous cell carcinoma. Sequenced input: esophageal tumor tissue.

CDR3 protein: CASSLALAGTDTQYF. The CDR3 DNA reads TGTGCCAGCAGCTTAGCCCTTGCAGGGACAGATACGCAGTATTTT. The J gene is TRBJ2-3, the V gene TRBV7-2, with D possibly TRBD1 on 5 matching bases. Looked up from germline, CDR1 is SGHTA and CDR2 is FQGNSA. Trimming cost V 0 bases and J 3 bases, with 10 bases left between them. The CDR3 spans 15 residues.